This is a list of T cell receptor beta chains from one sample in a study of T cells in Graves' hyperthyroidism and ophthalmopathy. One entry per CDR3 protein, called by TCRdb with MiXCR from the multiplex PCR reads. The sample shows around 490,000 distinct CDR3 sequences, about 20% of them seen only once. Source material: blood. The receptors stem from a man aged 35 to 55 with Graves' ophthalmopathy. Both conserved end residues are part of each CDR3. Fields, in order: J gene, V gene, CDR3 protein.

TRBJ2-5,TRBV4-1,CASSQAGLAGGETQYF
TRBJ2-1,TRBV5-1,CASSLSSKGEQFF
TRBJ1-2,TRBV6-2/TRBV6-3,CASSYLGGGVSGYTF
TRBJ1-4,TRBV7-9,CASTARDSYNEKLFF
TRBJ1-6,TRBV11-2,CASSQDAQGGNSPLHF
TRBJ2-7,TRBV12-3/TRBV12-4,CASSPRDVFSYEQYF
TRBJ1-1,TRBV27,CASARIRGRGPNTEAFF
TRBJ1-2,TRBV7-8,CASSSAPQGYGYTF
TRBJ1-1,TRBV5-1,CASSPDRLQTFF
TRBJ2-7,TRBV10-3,CAISEWVAGPPEQYF
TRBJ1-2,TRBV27,CASSLFPPDRGRHGYTF
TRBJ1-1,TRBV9,CASSAPPWLEAFF
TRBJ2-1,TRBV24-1,CATSEALGLAGVYNEQFF
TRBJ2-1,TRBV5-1,CASSSQLRNEQFF
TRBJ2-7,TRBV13,CASSQTTYEQYF
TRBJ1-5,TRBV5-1,CASSLEGSLGAQPQHF
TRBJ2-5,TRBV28,CASSLGGPYQETQYF
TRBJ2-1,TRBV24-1,CATRATGAAYNEQFF
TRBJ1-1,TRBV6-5,CASSYSYSGGVSTEAFF
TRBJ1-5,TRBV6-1,CASSEAFGISQPQHF
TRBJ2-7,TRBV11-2,CASSLTGGATYEQYF
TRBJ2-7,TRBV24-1,CATSGGLAGGPSSYEQYF
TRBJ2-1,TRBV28,CASSLTFGRGSHNEQFF
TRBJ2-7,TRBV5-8,CASSEDRGSSYEQYF
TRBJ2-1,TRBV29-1,CSVTSRGEQFF
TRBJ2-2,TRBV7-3,CASKKTSGVFGELFF
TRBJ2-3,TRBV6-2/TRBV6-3,CASSVPGLPQDTQYF
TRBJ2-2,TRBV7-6,CASSKTQNTGELFF
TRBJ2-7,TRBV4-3,CASSQDAALAGNWNAYEQYF
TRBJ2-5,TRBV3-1,CASSQMGQTQYF
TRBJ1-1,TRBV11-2,CASSLQGRMNTEAFF
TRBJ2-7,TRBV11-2,CASSTQGYEQYF
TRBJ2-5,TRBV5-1,CASRRGEETQYF
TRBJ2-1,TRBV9,CASSVDVGSYNEQFF
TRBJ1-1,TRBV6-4,CASRVAGHLNTEAFF
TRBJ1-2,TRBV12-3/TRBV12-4,CASRTAQGFNYGYTF
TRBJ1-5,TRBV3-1,CASSQGTGGLRPQHF
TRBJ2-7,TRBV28,CASNPDRHEQYF
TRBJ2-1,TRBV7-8,CASSFQTGTSGPNEQFF
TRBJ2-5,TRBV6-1,CASSESGLGETQYF
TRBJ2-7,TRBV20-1,CSARSPGTYEQYF
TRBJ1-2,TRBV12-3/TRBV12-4,CASSQNRGPRPYGYTF
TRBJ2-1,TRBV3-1,CASSLPRSGGLNEQFF
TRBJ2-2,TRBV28,CASSTRAGGPTSKLANTGELFF
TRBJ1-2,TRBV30,CAWSVAYGYTF
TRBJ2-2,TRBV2,CASIGNTNTGELFF
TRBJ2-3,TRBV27,CASSLTREVWDTQYF
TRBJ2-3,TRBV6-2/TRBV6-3,CASSYSVGSGSDTQYF
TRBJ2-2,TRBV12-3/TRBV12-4,CASTRLAANTGELFF
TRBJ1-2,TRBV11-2,CASSGLGQGAGYGYTF